This T cell receptor (beta chain) was obtained from a study of T-cell memory formation after mild COVID-19. In germline, CDR1 is LNHDA, CDR2 SQIVND (reference sequence). The CDR3 covers 13 residues. The trim removed 10 bases at V and 3 bases at J, leaving 2 bases unmatched. From the 5' RACE reads, TCRdb called clonotypes with MiXCR, one entry per CDR3 protein. The data hold about 130,000 distinct CDR3 sequences, with roughly 24% observed a single time. This clonotype was seen a handful of times. The chain uses TRBV19 and TRBJ2-1; TRBD2 aligns across 11 bases. This TCR came from an adult woman who had mild COVID-19 (a few samples of this study predate the infection). Cell type and time point are not known. The specimen sequenced was PBMCs or a T cell subset sorted from them (not recorded which). CDR3 sequence (DNA): TGTGCCACCACTAGCGGGGGCTACAATGAGCAGTTCTTC. This encodes CATTSGGYNEQFF.